Listed here are 16 T cell receptor beta chains from one sample, sequenced in a study of cytomegalovirus exposure and HLA in healthy donors. Profiling relied on immunoSEQ multiplex PCR, and the TCRdb table lists in-frame clones only, not all of them. The table shows approximately 300,000 clones, with roughly 87% occurring only once. The sample consisted of PBMCs. All receptors come from a woman in her twenties or thirties in good health and CMV-seropositive.

By sample fraction, this clone is medium-sized. The genes are TRBV6-4 and TRBJ2-1; TRBD1 agrees at 9 bases. The germline V gene encodes CDR1 MRHNA and CDR2 SNTAGT. The CDR3 loop spans 14 amino acids. V dropped 6 bases and J dropped 6; count of bases not matched to a gene: 6. CDR3 sequence: CASSRDREINEQFF. Here the CDR3 DNA reads TGTGCCAGCAGCCGGGACAGGGAAATCAATGAGCAGTTCTTC.

The chain combines TRBV23-1 with TRBJ2-7, with D uncertain. TRBV23-1 is an ORF, and what it does is uncertain. The CDR3 is made up of 15 amino acids. The V and J ends lost 0 bases and 0 bases respectively, with 9 bases between them. Here the CDR3 DNA reads TGCGCCAGCAGTCAATCGCCCCGTCCCTCCTACGAGCAGTACTTC. This gives the protein CASSQSPRPSYEQYF.

This rearrangement joins TRBV2 to TRBJ2-6, with D perhaps given as TRBD1 or TRBD2 (5 bases each). Germline V lookup: CDR1 SNHLY, CDR2 FYNNEI. Trimming shortened V by 3 bases and J by 1 base, and 7 bases separated the two germline ends. The CDR3 covers 15 residues. In DNA form, the CDR3 reads TGTGCCAGCAGTGATTGGGGGTCTGGGGCCAACGTCCTGACTTTC. Protein sequence: CASSDWGSGANVLTF.

The chain combines TRBV14 with TRBJ2-1, with D perhaps TRBD2 (5 bases). This CDR3 region has 16 residues. Trimming pared 1 base from V and 1 base from J, leaving 11 bases between. Germline V lookup: CDR1 SGHDN, CDR2 FVKESK. The CDR3 sequence: CASSQAPRGSYNEQFF. CDR3 DNA: TGTGCCAGCAGCCAAGCCCCTAGAGGGTCCTACAATGAGCAGTTCTTC.

The genes are TRBV27 and TRBJ2-1; no clear D gene. The V gene lost 3 bases and the J gene lost 6 bases, with 15 bases spanning the gap. Germline V CDR1 and CDR2: MNHEY, SMNVEV (reference sequence). CDR3 size: 15 residues. Here the CDR3 reads CASSFLPSNSNEQFF. Here the CDR3 DNA reads TGTGCCAGCAGTTTCCTCCCCTCGAATAGCAATGAGCAGTTCTTC.

This clone was detected once. V and J are TRBV2 and TRBJ2-2; D is possibly TRBD1 (6 bases). V lost 9 bases to trimming and J lost 0 bases, with 11 bases between them. The CDR3 runs to 14 residues. Germline CDR1 is SNHLY and CDR2 is FYNNEI. Written as DNA, the CDR3 is TGTGCCAGGCAGGGGCCTGCGAACACCGGGGAGCTGTTTTTT. Translation: CARQGPANTGELFF.

This chain uses TRBV4-1 with TRBJ2-3; 9 nucleotides align to TRBD2. This CDR3 comprises 21 residues. Germline CDR1 and CDR2: MGHRA and YSYEKL. J gave up 3 bases and V 2 bases, and 21 bases lay outside the gene matches. In DNA, the CDR3 is TGCGCCAGCAGCCAATTCCTCTCCCCCTTTGTCCGTAGCGGGAGTACAGATACGCAGTATTTT. Its translation is CASSQFLSPFVRSGSTDTQYF.

The chain is built from TRBV5-1 and TRBJ1-1; no clear D gene. This CDR3 is built from 14 residues. The germline V gene has CDR1 SGHRS and CDR2 YFSETQ. Trimming took off 1 base at V and 3 bases at J, with 10 bases between the two ends. DNA for the CDR3: TGCGCCAGCAGCTTGCCCGAGGGTGACACTGAAGCTTTCTTT. Protein product: CASSLPEGDTEAFF.

V is TRBV9 and J is TRBJ2-1; 8 positions agree with TRBD2. The CDR3 spans 18 residues. V gave up 4 bases and J gave up 0 bases; unmatched junction bases: 12. The germline CDR1 and CDR2 sequences are SGDLS and YYNGEE. The CDR3 DNA reads as TGTGCCAGCAGCCCCCCCAGAGGGCGGGGGGTCTCCTACAATGAGCAGTTCTTC. Amino acids: CASSPPRGRGVSYNEQFF. Full variable domain (outside the CDR3, taken from reference TRBV9 and TRBJ2-1): DSGVTQTPKHLITATGQRVTLRCSPRSGDLSVYWYQQSLDQGLQFLIQYYNGEERAKGNILERFSAQQFPDLHSELNLSSLELGDSALYFCASSPPRGRGVSYNEQFFGPGTRLTVL.

The V call is TRBV13, the J call TRBJ2-7; 8 nucleotides line up with TRBD1. The ends lost 5 bases at V and 3 bases at J; junction bases unmatched: 12. The germline CDR1 and CDR2 sequences are PRHDT and FYEKMQ (reference sequence). The CDR3 covers 16 residues. The CDR3 protein is CASSNTGTGYHYEQYF. CDR3 nucleotides: TGTGCCAGCAGCAACACGGGGACAGGATATCACTACGAGCAGTACTTC.

The chain joins TRBV28 to TRBJ1-1; possibly TRBD1 for D (5 bases). V was trimmed by 7 bases and J by 11 bases, leaving 11 bases between them. The CDR3 has 10 residues. CDR1 and CDR2 from the germline V gene are MDHEN and SYDVKM. CDR3 region: CASTAGRAFF. CDR3 nucleotides: TGTGCCAGCACCGCAGGGCGCGCTTTCTTT.

The gene calls are TRBV28 and TRBJ2-2; D possibly corresponds to TRBD2 (7 bases). Germline assignment: CDR1 MDHEN and CDR2 SYDVKM. This CDR3 has 15 amino acids. V was pared by 5 bases and J by 5 bases, with 15 bases between. The CDR3 region has the DNA TGTGCCAGCAGTCCGGCGGGGGCGGGGACCGGGGAGCTGTTTTTT. Translation: CASSPAGAGTGELFF.

The rearrangement links TRBV4-1 to TRBJ2-3; unclear D gene. V lost 3 bases to trimming and J lost 5 bases, with 21 bases between them. The V gene's germline CDR1 is MGHRA and CDR2 YSYEKL. CDR3 length equals 17 residues. CDR3 bases: TGCGCCAGCAGCCAGGCTCCCTCACGCTCCGGTCAAGATACGCAGTATTTT. This translates into CASSQAPSRSGQDTQYF.

The chain's CDR3 is CASSYTSLLSYEQYF. DNA of the CDR3: TGTGCCAGCAGTTACACCTCGCTACTTAGCTACGAGCAGTACTTC. The chain links TRBV6-6 to TRBJ2-7; no definite D call. CDR3 length: 15 amino acids. Trimming left V 2 bases short and J 3 bases short, with 14 bases between. Germline lookup yields CDR1 MNHNY and CDR2 SVGAGI (reference sequence).

The CDR3 region is CASSSLAGGYNEQFF. DNA for the CDR3: TGTGCCAGCAGTTCCCTAGCGGGTGGCTACAATGAGCAGTTCTTC. The chain couples TRBV28 to TRBJ2-1, with 8 bases lining up with TRBD2. Germline-derived CDR1 and CDR2 are MDHEN and SYDVKM. V shed 4 bases and J 3 bases; nucleotides not matched to a gene: 5. The CDR3 sequence is 15 residues long. Together with reference TRBV28 and TRBJ2-1, the CDR3 gives the full variable domain: DVKVTQSSRYLVKRTGEKVFLECVQDMDHENMFWYRQDPGLGLRLIYFSYDVKMKEKGDIPEGYSVSREKKERFSLILESASTNQTSMYLCASSSLAGGYNEQFFGPGTRLTVL.

The CDR3 sequence: CASSLRRHFNQPQHF. As DNA, the CDR3 is TGTGCCAGCAGTTTAAGAAGGCACTTCAATCAGCCCCAGCATTTT. The rearrangement joins TRBV27 to TRBJ1-5; D unresolved. The length of the CDR3 is 15 residues. V was cut by 2 bases and J by 3 bases, with 11 bases left in between. Germline V gives CDR1 MNHEY, CDR2 SMNVEV (reference sequence).